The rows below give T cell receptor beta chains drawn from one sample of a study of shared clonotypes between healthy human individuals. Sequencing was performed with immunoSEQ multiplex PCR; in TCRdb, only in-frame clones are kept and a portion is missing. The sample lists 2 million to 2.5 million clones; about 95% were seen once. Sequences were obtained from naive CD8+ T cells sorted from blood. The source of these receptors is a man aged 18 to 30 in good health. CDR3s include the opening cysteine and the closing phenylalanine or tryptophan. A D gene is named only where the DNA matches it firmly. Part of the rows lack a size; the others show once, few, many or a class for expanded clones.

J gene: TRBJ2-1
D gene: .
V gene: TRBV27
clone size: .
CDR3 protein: CASSLGGRNEQFF
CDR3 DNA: TGTGCCAGCAGTTTAGGAGGGAGGAATGAGCAGTTCTTC

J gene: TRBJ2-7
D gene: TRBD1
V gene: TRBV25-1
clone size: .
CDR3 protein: CASSMGQAREEQYF
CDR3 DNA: TGTGCCAGCAGTATGGGACAGGCCCGCGAGGAGCAGTACTTC

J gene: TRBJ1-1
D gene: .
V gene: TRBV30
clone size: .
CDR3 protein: CATAAGRGTEAFF
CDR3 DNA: TGTGCTACGGCTGCGGGCAGAGGCACTGAAGCTTTCTTT

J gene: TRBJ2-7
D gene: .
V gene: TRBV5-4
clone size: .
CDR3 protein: CASSPTWGSENEQYF
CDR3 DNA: TGTGCCAGCAGCCCCACTTGGGGTAGCGAAAACGAGCAGTACTTC

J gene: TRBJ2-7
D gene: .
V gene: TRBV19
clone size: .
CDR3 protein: CASSPGFGPYEQYF
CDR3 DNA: TGTGCCAGTAGTCCGGGGTTTGGTCCCTACGAGCAGTACTTC

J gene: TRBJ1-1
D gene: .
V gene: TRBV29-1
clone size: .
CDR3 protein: CSVEPTVNTEAFF
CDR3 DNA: TGCAGCGTTGAACCGACGGTGAACACTGAAGCTTTCTTT

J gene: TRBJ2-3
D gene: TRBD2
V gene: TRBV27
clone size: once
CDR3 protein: CASSPPGLADTQYF
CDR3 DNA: TGTGCCAGCAGTCCCCCCGGACTAGCTGATACGCAGTATTTT

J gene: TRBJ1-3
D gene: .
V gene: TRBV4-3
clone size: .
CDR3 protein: CASSQEDSSGNTIYF
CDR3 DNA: TGCGCCAGCAGCCAAGAGGACAGCTCTGGAAACACCATATATTTT

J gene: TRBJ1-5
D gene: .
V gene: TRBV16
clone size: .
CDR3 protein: CASSQSWGESNQPQHF
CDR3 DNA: TGTGCCAGCAGCCAATCTTGGGGGGAGAGCAATCAGCCCCAGCATTTT

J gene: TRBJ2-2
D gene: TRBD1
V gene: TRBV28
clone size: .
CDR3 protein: CASSLPPGQGSTGELFF
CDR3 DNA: TGTGCCAGCAGTTTACCCCCTGGACAGGGTTCAACCGGGGAGCTGTTTTTT

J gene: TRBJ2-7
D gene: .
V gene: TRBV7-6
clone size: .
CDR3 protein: CASSSGRTYEQYF
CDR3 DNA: TGTGCCAGCAGCTCCGGACGAACCTACGAGCAGTACTTC

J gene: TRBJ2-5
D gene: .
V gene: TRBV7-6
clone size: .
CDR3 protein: CASSLLEGAQETQYF
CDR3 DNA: TGTGCCAGCAGCCTCCTGGAAGGGGCCCAAGAGACCCAGTACTTC

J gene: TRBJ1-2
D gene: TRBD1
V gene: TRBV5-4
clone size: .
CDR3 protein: CASSTDRAYGYTF
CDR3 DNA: TGTGCCAGCAGCACGGACAGGGCTTATGGCTACACCTTC

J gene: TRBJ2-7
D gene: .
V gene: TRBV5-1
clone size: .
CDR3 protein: CASRQTTNEQYF
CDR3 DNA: TGCGCCAGCAGACAAACCACAAACGAGCAGTACTTC

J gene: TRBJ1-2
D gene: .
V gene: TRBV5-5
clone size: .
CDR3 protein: CASSTAPPVYGYTF
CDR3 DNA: TGTGCCAGCAGCACTGCACCCCCTGTTTATGGCTACACCTTC

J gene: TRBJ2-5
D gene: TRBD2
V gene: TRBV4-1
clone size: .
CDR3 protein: CASSQFLRGGGTETQYF
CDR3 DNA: TGCGCCAGCAGCCAGTTCCTAAGGGGCGGGGGGACAGAGACCCAGTACTTC

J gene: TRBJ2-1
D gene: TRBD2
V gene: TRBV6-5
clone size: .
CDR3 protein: CASSSASGYLDNEQFF
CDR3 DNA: TGTGCCAGCAGTTCGGCTAGCGGGTACTTGGACAATGAGCAGTTCTTC

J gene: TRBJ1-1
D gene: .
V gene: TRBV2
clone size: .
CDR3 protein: CASQDDLLGTEAFF
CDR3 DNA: TGTGCCAGTCAGGACGATCTCCTGGGCACTGAAGCTTTCTTT

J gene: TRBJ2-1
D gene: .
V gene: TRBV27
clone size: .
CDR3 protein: CASSLYRELFF
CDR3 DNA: TGTGCCAGCAGTTTATACAGGGAACTGTTCTTC

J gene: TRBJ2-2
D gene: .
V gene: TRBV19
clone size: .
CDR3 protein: CASSSGTNTGELFF
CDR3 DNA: TGTGCCAGTAGTTCCGGGACTAACACCGGGGAGCTGTTTTTT

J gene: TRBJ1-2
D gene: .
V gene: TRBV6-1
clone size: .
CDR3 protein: CASIKVSGVGYTF
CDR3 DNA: TGTGCCAGCATCAAGGTCTCAGGGGTTGGCTACACCTTC

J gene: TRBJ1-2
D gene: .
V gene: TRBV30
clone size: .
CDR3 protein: CAWAGLGDGYTF
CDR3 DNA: TGTGCCTGGGCGGGGCTGGGAGATGGCTACACCTTC

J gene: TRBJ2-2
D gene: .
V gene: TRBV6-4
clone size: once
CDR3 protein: CASSQGPNTGELFF
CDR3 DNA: TGTGCCAGCAGCCAGGGGCCGAACACCGGGGAGCTGTTTTTT

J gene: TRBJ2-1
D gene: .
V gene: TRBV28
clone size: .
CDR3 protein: CASSLSRAYNEQFF
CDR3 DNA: TGTGCCAGCAGTTTATCTAGGGCGTACAATGAGCAGTTCTTC

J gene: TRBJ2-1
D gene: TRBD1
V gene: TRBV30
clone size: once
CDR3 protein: CAWWDRGSYNEQFF
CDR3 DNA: TGTGCCTGGTGGGACAGGGGGTCGTACAATGAGCAGTTCTTC

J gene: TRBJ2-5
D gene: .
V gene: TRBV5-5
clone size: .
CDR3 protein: CASSFIESETQYF
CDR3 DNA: TGTGCCAGCAGCTTTATCGAATCAGAGACCCAGTACTTC

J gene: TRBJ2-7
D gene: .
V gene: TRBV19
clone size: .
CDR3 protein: CASSTGDLGEQYF
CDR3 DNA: TGTGCCAGCTCGACAGGTGACCTGGGGGAGCAGTACTTC

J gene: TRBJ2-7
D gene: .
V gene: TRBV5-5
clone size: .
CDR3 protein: CASSYVGDYEQYF
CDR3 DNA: TGTGCCAGCAGCTATGTCGGGGACTACGAGCAGTACTTC

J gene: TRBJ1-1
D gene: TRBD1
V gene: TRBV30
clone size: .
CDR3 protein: CAWSDRVFTEAFF
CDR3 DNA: TGTGCCTGGAGCGACAGGGTTTTCACTGAAGCTTTCTTT

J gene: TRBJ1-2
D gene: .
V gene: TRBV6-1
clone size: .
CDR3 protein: CASSEAGPIGGGGYTF
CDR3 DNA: TGTGCCAGCAGTGAAGCCGGGCCTATCGGGGGAGGTGGCTACACCTTC

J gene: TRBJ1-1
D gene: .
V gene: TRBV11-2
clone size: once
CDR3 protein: CASSDRAQNTEAFF
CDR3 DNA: TGTGCCAGCAGCGACCGGGCCCAGAACACTGAAGCTTTCTTT

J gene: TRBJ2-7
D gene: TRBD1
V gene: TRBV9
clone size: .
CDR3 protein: CASSWGTETYEQYF
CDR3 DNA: TGTGCCAGCAGTTGGGGGACAGAGACCTACGAGCAGTACTTC

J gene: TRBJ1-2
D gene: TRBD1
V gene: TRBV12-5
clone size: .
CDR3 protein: CASGSGQADGYTF
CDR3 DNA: TGTGCTAGTGGTTCCGGACAGGCAGATGGCTACACCTTC

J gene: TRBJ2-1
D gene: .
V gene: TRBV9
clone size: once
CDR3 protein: CASSPQISYNEQFF
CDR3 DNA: TGTGCCAGCAGCCCCCAGATTTCCTACAATGAGCAGTTCTTC

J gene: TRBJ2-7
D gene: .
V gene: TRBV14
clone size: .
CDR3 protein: CASSHGRGPLVWHEQYF
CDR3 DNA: TGTGCCAGCAGCCATGGTCGGGGTCCCTTAGTTTGGCACGAGCAGTACTTC

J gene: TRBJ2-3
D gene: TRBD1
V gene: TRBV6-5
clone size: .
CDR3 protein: CASSYSTRGKDTQYF
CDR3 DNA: TGTGCCAGCAGTTACTCAACCAGGGGGAAGGATACGCAGTATTTT

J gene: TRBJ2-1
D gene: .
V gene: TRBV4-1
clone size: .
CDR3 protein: CASRDLGGGLDEQFF
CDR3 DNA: TGCGCCAGCAGGGATCTAGGAGGGGGGCTGGATGAGCAGTTCTTC

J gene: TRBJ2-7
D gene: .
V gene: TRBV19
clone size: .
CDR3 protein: CASSIGQGIAYEQYF
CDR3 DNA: TGTGCCAGTAGTATTGGCCAGGGGATCGCCTACGAGCAGTACTTC

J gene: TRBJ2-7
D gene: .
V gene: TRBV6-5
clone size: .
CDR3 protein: CASSYSDSPYEQYF
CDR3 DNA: TGTGCCAGCAGTTACTCGGACAGTCCCTACGAGCAGTACTTC

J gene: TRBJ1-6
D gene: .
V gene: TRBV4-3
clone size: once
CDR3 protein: CASSQDPGRPLHF
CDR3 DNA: TGCGCCAGCAGCCAAGATCCGGGCCGGCCCCTCCACTTT

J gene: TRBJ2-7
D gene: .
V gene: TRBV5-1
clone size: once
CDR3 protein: CASSFRGPIVEQYF
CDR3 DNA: TGCGCCAGCAGCTTCCGGGGCCCGATCGTCGAGCAGTACTTC

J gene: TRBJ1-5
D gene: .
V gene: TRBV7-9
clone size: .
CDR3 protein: CASSLRGQPQHF
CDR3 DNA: TGTGCCAGCAGCTTACGAGGTCAGCCCCAGCATTTT

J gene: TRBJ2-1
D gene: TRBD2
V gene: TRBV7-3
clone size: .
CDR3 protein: CASSSLRTSEQFF
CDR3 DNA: TGTGCCAGCAGCTCTTTACGGACTAGCGAGCAGTTCTTC

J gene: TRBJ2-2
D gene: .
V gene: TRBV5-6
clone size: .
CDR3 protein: CASSWMNGELFF
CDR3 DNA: TGTGCCAGCAGCTGGATGAACGGGGAGCTGTTTTTT

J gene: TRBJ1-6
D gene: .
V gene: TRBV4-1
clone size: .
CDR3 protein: CASSQGGFAALHF
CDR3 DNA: TGCGCCAGCAGCCAAGGAGGGTTCGCGGCCCTCCACTTT

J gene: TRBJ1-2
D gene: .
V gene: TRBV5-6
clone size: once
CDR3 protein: CASSSRGSNYGYTF
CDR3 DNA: TGTGCCAGCAGCTCAAGAGGGTCTAACTATGGCTACACCTTC

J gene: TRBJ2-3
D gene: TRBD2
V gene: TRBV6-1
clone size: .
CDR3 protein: CASSEITSGGPDTQYF
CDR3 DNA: TGTGCCAGCAGTGAAATAACTAGCGGGGGACCAGATACGCAGTATTTT

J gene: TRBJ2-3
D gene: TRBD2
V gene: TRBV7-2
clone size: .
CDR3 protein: CASSPGTSGSSRTDTQYF
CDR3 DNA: TGTGCCAGCAGCCCAGGGACTAGCGGGAGTAGTAGAACAGATACGCAGTATTTT

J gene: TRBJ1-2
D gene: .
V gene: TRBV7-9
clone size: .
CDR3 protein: CASSSDTQGLYGYTF
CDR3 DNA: TGTGCCAGCAGCTCAGATACACAGGGTTTGTATGGCTACACCTTC

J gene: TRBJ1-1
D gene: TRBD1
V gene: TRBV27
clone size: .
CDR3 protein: CASSPRDSFTEAFF
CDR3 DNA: TGTGCCAGCAGTCCCCGGGACAGTTTCACTGAAGCTTTCTTT

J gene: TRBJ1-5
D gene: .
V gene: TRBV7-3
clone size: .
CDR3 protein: CASSQFPNQPQHF
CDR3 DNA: TGTGCCAGCAGCCAATTTCCAAATCAGCCCCAGCATTTT

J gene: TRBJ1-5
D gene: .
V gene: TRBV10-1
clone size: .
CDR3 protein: CASSESGAAQPQHF
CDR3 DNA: TGCGCCAGCAGTGAGTCGGGGGCGGCTCAGCCCCAGCATTTT

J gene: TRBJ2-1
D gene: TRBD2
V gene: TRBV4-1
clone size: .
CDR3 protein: CASSQPGLAGGPSNEQFF
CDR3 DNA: TGCGCCAGCAGCCAACCAGGACTAGCGGGAGGGCCAAGCAATGAGCAGTTCTTC

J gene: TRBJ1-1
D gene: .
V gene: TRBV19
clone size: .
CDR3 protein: CASSIAGEVEAFF
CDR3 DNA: TGTGCCAGTAGTATTGCGGGGGAAGTTGAAGCTTTCTTT